Presented here are 26 T cell receptor beta chains from one specimen sequenced in a study of blood T cell repertoires in COVID-19. The data were produced by immunoSEQ multiplex PCR, yet TCRdb's version contains in-frame clones alone and is incomplete. Among approximately 280,000 clones listed, 80% to 90% were seen once. Sequencing was performed on peripheral blood. The receptors stem from a middle-aged man with acute or convalescent COVID-19.

This chain connects TRBV11-2 to TRBJ2-3; 13 bases agree with TRBD2. Germline-derived CDR1 and CDR2 are SGHAT and FQNNGV. There are 18 residues in the CDR3. J gave up 0 bases and V 1 base, and 4 bases lay outside the gene matches. CDR3 coding DNA: TGTGCCAGCAGCTTAGGGGGACTAGCGGGGCGTAGCACAGATACGCAGTATTTT. Encoded protein: CASSLGGLAGRSTDTQYF.

This chain joins TRBV11-2 and TRBJ2-2; 8 positions agree with TRBD1. The CDR3 has 15 amino acids. V dropped 4 bases and J dropped 3; count of bases not matched to a gene: 4. The germline V gene encodes CDR1 SGHAT and CDR2 FQNNGV. The chain's CDR3 is CASSSRGPDTGELFF. Written as DNA, the CDR3 is TGTGCCAGCAGCTCCAGGGGGCCGGACACCGGGGAGCTGTTTTTT.

V and J are TRBV5-1 and TRBJ2-5; 8 nucleotides agree with TRBD1. The CDR3 loop spans 16 amino acids. Germline V gives CDR1 SGHRS, CDR2 YFSETQ. V shed 4 bases and J 4 bases; nucleotides not matched to a gene: 12. CDR3 DNA sequence: TGCGCCAGCAGCCTGGGGGGACAGGCCTCCAGAGAGACCCAGTACTTC. It yields the protein CASSLGGQASRETQYF.

V gene TRBV7-9 combines with J gene TRBJ1-2; possible D gene TRBD1, 6 bases. Trimming pared 1 base from V and 6 bases from J, leaving 15 bases between. Germline lookup yields CDR1 SEHNR and CDR2 FQNEAQ (reference sequence). This CDR3 comprises 15 residues. The CDR3 sequence is CASSLVRSGVHGYTF. The DNA of the CDR3 is TGTGCCAGCAGCTTAGTAAGATCAGGGGTCCATGGCTACACCTTC.

This chain links TRBV5-1 with TRBJ2-3; 11 nucleotides line up with TRBD1. The CDR3 length is 14 residues. V shed 3 bases and J 4 bases; nucleotides not matched to a gene: 1. In germline, CDR1 is SGHRS, CDR2 YFSETQ. The CDR3 DNA is TGCGCCAGCAGCTCGGGACAGGGGGCAGATACGCAGTATTTT. It yields the protein CASSSGQGADTQYF. Looking up the rest from reference TRBV5-1 and TRBJ2-3 gives the full variable domain: KAGVTQTPRYLIKTRGQQVTLSCSPISGHRSVSWYQQTPGQGLQFLFEYFSETQRNKGNFPGRFSGRQFSNSRSEMNVSTLELGDSALYLCASSSGQGADTQYFGPGTRLTVL.

The chain joins TRBV15 to TRBJ2-7; D remains ambiguous. Trimming left V 0 bases short and J 0 bases short, with 6 bases between. Per the germline V gene, CDR1 is LNHNV and CDR2 is YYDKDF (reference sequence). The CDR3 has 14 residues. CDR3 DNA: TGTGCCACCAGCAGAGATACGAGCTCCTACGAGCAGTACTTC. Translating gives CATSRDTSSYEQYF.

The V and J genes are TRBV9 and TRBJ2-3; D not resolved. The germline CDR1 and CDR2 sequences are SGDLS and YYNGEE. The CDR3 runs 14 residues. Deletions cut 4 bases from V and 1 base from J, with 10 bases between. CDR3 bases: TGTGCCAGCAGCTCTTTCTCCCGCACAGATACGCAGTATTTT. Its protein product is CASSSFSRTDTQYF.

The chain carries TRBV3-1 (or the pseudogene TRBV3-2) and TRBJ2-3; 7 nucleotides agree with TRBD1. CDR3 length: 13 amino acids. Looked up from germline, CDR1 is LGHDT and CDR2 is YNNKEL (reference sequence). Losses at the gene ends were 2 bases for V and 8 bases for J; bases not matched to a gene: 4. CDR3 in DNA: TGTGCCAGCAGCCAATTAACAGGGGTTACGCAGTATTTT. Translated: CASSQLTGVTQYF.

The chain uses TRBV7-3 and TRBJ2-5; no clear D. The length of the CDR3 is 13 residues. The germline V gene encodes CDR1 SGHTA and CDR2 FQGTGA. Trimming left V 5 bases short and J 1 base short, with 8 bases between. The CDR3 sequence: CASSPGSQETQYF. The CDR3 nucleotides read TGTGCCAGCAGCCCCGGGTCCCAAGAGACCCAGTACTTC.

This clone showed up just once. The V and J genes are TRBV5-8 and TRBJ1-5, with a weak D call TRBD1 (6 bases). The V and J ends lost 0 bases and 5 bases respectively, with 15 bases between them. The CDR3 contains 16 residues. Germline V lookup: CDR1 SGHTS, CDR2 YDEGEE. CDR3 DNA sequence: TGTGCCAGCAGCTTGGGCGGCAGCGGGGGGCATCAGCCCCAGCATTTT. Translated: CASSLGGSGGHQPQHF.

The V call is TRBV29-1, the J call TRBJ2-2; 8 bases agree with TRBD1. Trimming at V came to 7 bases and at J to 4 bases, leaving 8 bases not matched to a gene. Germline CDR1 is SQVTM and CDR2 is ANQGSEA. The CDR3 contains 14 residues. CDR3 coding DNA: TGCAGCGCCCCTACAGGGGGACGCACCGGGGAGCTGTTTTTT. Residues: CSAPTGGRTGELFF.

The chain couples TRBV11-2 to TRBJ1-5; tentatively, D is TRBD1 (5 bases). Per the germline V gene, CDR1 is SGHAT and CDR2 is FQNNGV. The CDR3 contains 15 residues. With 8 bases removed from V and 3 bases from J, the gap between germline ends came to 17 bases. CDR3 loop: CASPLFRDYNQPQHF. The CDR3 DNA sequence: TGTGCCAGCCCTCTGTTCCGGGACTACAATCAGCCCCAGCATTTT.

The chain joins TRBV25-1 to TRBJ1-1, with 8 bases aligning to TRBD1. The germline gives CDR1 MGHDK, CDR2 SYGVNS. V lost 1 base to trimming and J lost 6 bases; unmatched junction nucleotides: 4. The CDR3 covers 14 residues. The DNA for the CDR3 is TGTGCCAGCAGTGAATCGGGGGACAGGTCTGAAGCTTTCTTT. Protein sequence: CASSESGDRSEAFF.

The chain has TRBV6-1 and TRBJ1-2; no clear D gene. Trimming took 3 bases from V and 0 from J, leaving 8 bases between them. The CDR3 runs to 14 residues. The V gene's germline CDR1 is MNHNS and CDR2 SASEGT. CDR3 region: CASSEFSSNYGYTF. The CDR3 DNA reads TGTGCCAGCAGTGAGTTTAGCTCTAACTATGGCTACACCTTC.

The CDR3 DNA follows: TGTGCCAGCAGTGAGGGAGACGGGAACTACAATGAGCAGTTCTTC. Protein sequence: CASSEGDGNYNEQFF. This chain connects TRBV2 to TRBJ2-1, with D maybe TRBD2 (5 bases). Germline values: CDR1 SNHLY, CDR2 FYNNEI. The CDR3 sequence is 15 residues long. Trimming removed 3 bases at V and 3 bases at J, with 12 bases between.

The CDR3 is CASSHATSGANNEQFF. As DNA, the CDR3 is TGTGCCAGCAGCCACGCGACTAGCGGGGCTAACAATGAGCAGTTCTTC. The chain has TRBV11-3 and TRBJ2-1; 11 positions agree with TRBD2. V dropped 5 bases and J dropped 5; count of bases not matched to a gene: 8. This CDR3 region has 16 residues. Germline V CDR1 and CDR2: SGHNT, YENEEA.

This CDR3 is CASSSRKSGWMNTEAFF. Written as DNA, the CDR3 is TGTGCCAGCAGCTCCAGGAAGAGTGGGTGGATGAACACTGAAGCTTTCTTT. The chain uses TRBV5-6 and TRBJ1-1; D not certain. The CDR3 runs to 17 residues. The V gene's germline CDR1 is SGHDT and CDR2 YYEEEE. V was clipped by 3 bases and J by 0 bases, with 18 bases between them.

This clone showed up just a few times. The chain employs TRBV7-8 and TRBJ2-7; the D is unclear. The germline V gene has CDR1 SGHVS and CDR2 FQNEAQ. The CDR3 consists of 13 residues. Trimming stripped 5 bases from V and 5 bases from J, with 13 bases between. For the CDR3, the DNA is TGTGCCAGCAGCCCGTCGACTTGGAACGAGCAGTACTTC. Its protein product is CASSPSTWNEQYF. Filled out from reference TRBV7-8 and TRBJ2-7, the complete variable domain reads GAGVSQSPRYKVAKRGQDVALRCDPISGHVSLFWYQQALGQGPEFLTYFQNEAQLDKSGLPSDRFFAERPEGSVSTLKIQRTQQEDSAVYLCASSPSTWNEQYFGPGTRLTVT.

CDR3 amino acids: CATRGPGGPEAFF. Here the CDR3 DNA reads TGTGCCACCCGCGGACCCGGAGGGCCTGAAGCTTTCTTT. This chain joins TRBV15 and TRBJ1-1; D remains ambiguous. The ends were cut back, 8 bases at V and 6 bases at J, with 16 bases in the middle. CDR3 size: 13 residues. Germline V CDR1 and CDR2: LNHNV, YYDKDF (reference sequence).

The chain links TRBV6-5 to TRBJ2-7; tentative D call: TRBD2 (5 bases). With 6 bases removed from V and 6 bases from J, the gap between germline ends came to 15 bases. Germline V CDR1 and CDR2: MNHEY, SVGAGI. The CDR3 is 13 residues long. CDR3 bases: TGTGCCAGCAGAAGAACAGTCGAGGGCGAGCAGTACTTC. Translating it yields CASRRTVEGEQYF.

The chain employs TRBV5-1 and TRBJ1-3, with a possible D match to TRBD1 (6 bases). CDR3 size: 16 residues. CDR1 is SGHRS, CDR2 YFSETQ, per germline. The ends were cut back, 0 bases at V and 2 bases at J, with 12 bases in the middle. CDR3 in DNA: TGCGCCAGCAGCTTGGTAGGGGGAATCGCTGGAAACACCATATATTTT. It specifies CASSLVGGIAGNTIYF.

The chain carries TRBV25-1 and TRBJ2-7; TRBD2 might be the D (5 bases). Germline-derived CDR1 and CDR2 are MGHDK and SYGVNS. The germline V and J ends were trimmed by 4 bases and 0 bases, with 10 bases remaining between them. CDR3 length: 14 residues. The CDR3 DNA sequence: TGTGCCAGCAGTGGAGGGAGCAGCTCCTACGAGCAGTACTTC. Its translation is CASSGGSSSYEQYF.

The chain joins TRBV9 to TRBJ1-1, with TRBD1 matching over 7 bases. CDR1 is SGDLS and CDR2 is YYNGEE in the germline V gene. CDR3 size: 15 residues. Trimming removed 0 bases from V and 7 bases from J; junction bases left unmatched: 9. CDR3 loop: CASSVVGGGAGEAFF. CDR3 nucleotide sequence: TGTGCCAGCAGCGTAGTAGGAGGGGGCGCTGGTGAAGCTTTCTTT.

This clone showed up just a few times. In nucleotides, the CDR3 is TGTGCCATCAGTGAGGCACAGGGTTGGGATGGCTACACCTTC. Translated: CAISEAQGWDGYTF. This chain joins TRBV10-3 and TRBJ1-2, with TRBD1 as a possible D gene (6 bases). The CDR3 spans 14 residues. CDR1 is ENHRY and CDR2 is SYGVKD in the germline V gene. V was pared by 2 bases and J by 6 bases, with 13 bases between.

The chain has TRBV6-5 and TRBJ1-1; no firm D call. Germline V lookup: CDR1 MNHEY, CDR2 SVGAGI. The CDR3 has 13 amino acids. Trimming removed 8 bases at V and 5 bases at J, with 15 bases between. CDR3 in DNA: TGTGCCAGCGAGAGGTACGGATGGACTGAAGCTTTCTTT. Its protein product is CASERYGWTEAFF.

This clone turned up a few times. Distinct nucleotide sequences in the sample also encode this CDR3. The V and J genes are TRBV12-3 or TRBV12-4 and TRBJ2-1; 7 bases match TRBD1. The CDR3 contains 12 residues. J was trimmed by 7 bases and V by 6 bases; bases with no gene match: 3. The DNA for the CDR3 is TGTGCCAGCAGCCTACAGGGGAATGAGCAGTTCTTC. Translation gives CASSLQGNEQFF.